The rows below give T cell receptor beta chains drawn from one sample of a study of identical twins. Via MiXCR, TCRdb re-called the 5' RACE reads, giving one row per CDR3 protein. Here the sample spans about 690,000 distinct CDR3 sequences, less than 7% being singletons. Sequencing was performed on naive T cells sorted from blood. Source of these receptors: a young man in good health. The CDR3 runs from the conserved cysteine through the conserved F or W. The order of the fields is clone size, V gene, J gene, D gene, CDR3 protein, CDR3 DNA. The D gene is left open where the match is weak. Where a row states a size, it is once, few, many or the class of an expanded clone; other rows omit it.

many,TRBV12-3/TRBV12-4,TRBJ1-5,TRBD1,CASRTGWQPQHF,TGTGCCAGCAGGACAGGGTGGCAGCCCCAGCATTTT
many,TRBV27,TRBJ1-2,.,CASSSIPIGGTPHYTF,TGTGCCAGCAGCTCAATCCCCATTGGCGGGACTCCTCATTACACCTTC
many,TRBV12-3/TRBV12-4,TRBJ2-1,TRBD2,CASSIAGGPGEQFF,TGTGCCAGCAGTATAGCGGGAGGGCCGGGTGAGCAGTTCTTC
few,TRBV29-1,TRBJ1-2,.,CSVEIGGGTFGYGYTF,TGCAGCGTTGAAATTGGAGGGGGGACATTCGGCTATGGCTACACCTTC
few,TRBV5-1,TRBJ2-1,.,CASSGREESYNEQFF,TGCGCCAGCAGCGGTAGAGAGGAGTCCTACAATGAGCAGTTCTTC
.,TRBV28,TRBJ2-7,TRBD1,CASSYDIRDRGYEQYF,TGTGCCAGCAGCTACGACATCCGGGACAGGGGATACGAGCAGTACTTC
many,TRBV20-1,TRBJ2-1,.,CSARGWSGDSYNEQFF,TGCAGTGCTAGGGGCTGGAGCGGAGATTCCTACAATGAGCAGTTCTTC
.,TRBV27,TRBJ2-2,.,CASSERVVFTGELFF,TGTGCCAGCAGTGAGAGGGTAGTTTTCACCGGGGAGCTGTTTTTT
many,TRBV10-2,TRBJ1-4,.,CASRGLATNEKLFF,TGCGCCAGCAGGGGACTTGCAACTAATGAAAAACTGTTTTTT
few,TRBV12-3/TRBV12-4,TRBJ2-5,.,CASSLAPGYERGGTQYF,TGTGCCAGCAGTTTAGCGCCGGGTTATGAGCGAGGTGGGACCCAGTACTTC
many,TRBV5-1,TRBJ1-1,.,CASSWEGNTEAFF,TGCGCCAGCAGTTGGGAGGGGAACACTGAAGCTTTCTTT
few,TRBV20-1,TRBJ2-7,.,CSATPPAGSNEQYF,TGCAGTGCTACCCCTCCCGCGGGCTCGAACGAGCAGTACTTC
few,TRBV5-1,TRBJ2-3,.,CASSRLARGDTQYF,TGCGCCAGCAGCCGTTTAGCGAGGGGAGATACGCAGTATTTT
many,TRBV2,TRBJ2-3,.,CASSEGTQQYF,TGTGCCAGCAGTGAGGGGACACAGCAGTATTTT
few,TRBV19,TRBJ1-2,TRBD1,CASSVGQGLGGYTF,TGTGCCAGTAGTGTGGGACAGGGGTTAGGTGGCTACACCTTC
.,TRBV29-1,TRBJ2-7,.,CSVWNYEQYF,TGCAGCGTTTGGAACTACGAGCAGTACTTC
many,TRBV29-1,TRBJ2-2,TRBD2,CSVEGLAGRGDTGELFF,TGCAGCGTTGAGGGACTAGCGGGCCGAGGGGACACCGGGGAGCTGTTTTTT
few,TRBV7-2,TRBJ2-5,.,CASSLNPRVAEETQYF,TGTGCCAGCAGCTTAAACCCCCGGGTAGCAGAAGAGACCCAGTACTTC
few,TRBV6-5,TRBJ2-5,TRBD2,CASSYSPGLDFGSQETQYF,TGTGCCAGCAGTTACTCGCCGGGACTAGATTTCGGAAGCCAAGAGACCCAGTACTTC
.,TRBV24-1,TRBJ1-6,.,CATSDAEPFSPLHF,TGTGCCACCAGTGATGCGGAACCTTTTTCACCCCTCCACTTT
.,TRBV11-2,TRBJ2-1,.,CASSLNGGEQFF,TGTGCCAGCAGCTTAAACGGGGGAGAGCAGTTCTTC
.,TRBV5-1,TRBJ1-6,.,CASSTGQSRDSPLHF,TGCGCCAGCAGCACCGGACAGTCCAGGGATTCACCCCTCCACTTT
few,TRBV29-1,TRBJ1-1,TRBD1,CSVGPKGTGMTEAFF,TGCAGCGTTGGTCCAAAGGGGACAGGGATGACTGAAGCTTTCTTT
many,TRBV5-1,TRBJ2-1,TRBD2,CASSQVPGGRALNEQFF,TGCGCCAGCAGCCAGGTCCCCGGCGGGAGGGCCCTCAATGAGCAGTTCTTC
many,TRBV12-3/TRBV12-4,TRBJ2-3,.,CASAGGPDTQYF,TGTGCCAGCGCCGGGGGACCGGATACGCAGTATTTT
few,TRBV30,TRBJ1-1,.,CAWRVSGMNTEAFF,TGTGCCTGGAGAGTCTCCGGGATGAACACTGAAGCTTTCTTT